This is a list of T cell receptor beta chains from one sample in a study of blood T cell repertoires in COVID-19. Clones were read by immunoSEQ multiplex PCR, and TCRdb kept only the in-frame ones, dropping some. The sample lists 200,000 to 300,000 clones, around 84% occurring once. The sequenced sample was PBMCs or T cells enriched from blood (not recorded which). These receptors all come from a man in his forties or fifties who had recovered from COVID-19. The CDR3 runs from the conserved cysteine through the conserved F or W. Each record gives: D gene, clone size, J gene, V gene, CDR3 DNA, CDR3 protein. D genes are given only for firm matches. Size values are once, few and many counts, or a class for expanded clones, and some rows have none.

TRBD1 . TRBJ1-2 TRBV4-2 TGTGCCAGCAGCCAAGAGGTTCTGGACAGGGGCAATTGGGGCTACACCTTC CASSQEVLDRGNWGYTF
. . TRBJ1-1 TRBV5-1 TGCGCCAGCAGCTTGGACTCAGGCGCTGGTAACACTGAAGCTTTCTTT CASSLDSGAGNTEAFF
. . TRBJ2-7 TRBV7-9 TGTGCCAGCAGCCGTAGCGGAGACTGGGGGTCCTACGAGCAGTACTTC CASSRSGDWGSYEQYF
TRBD1 . TRBJ2-1 TRBV11-2 TGTGCCAGCAGCTTCGGGACAGGGAACAATGAGCAGTTCTTC CASSFGTGNNEQFF
. once TRBJ1-1 TRBV29-1 TGCAGCGCCAAAAACAGGTTATCAACCACTGAAGCTTTCTTT CSAKNRLSTTEAFF
TRBD1 . TRBJ1-1 TRBV30 TGTGCCTGGAGCCCTAGACATCGACAGGGAGGGAACACTGAAGCTTTCTTT CAWSPRHRQGGNTEAFF
. . TRBJ1-1 TRBV7-2 TGTGCCAGCAGCCTGGGGAGGGGTTTTGACACTGAAGCTTTCTTT CASSLGRGFDTEAFF
. . TRBJ1-1 TRBV18 TGTGCCAGCTCGGCAACAGGGAACACTGAAGCTTTCTTT CASSATGNTEAFF
. once TRBJ1-2 TRBV2 TGTGCCAGCAGGGGTCCAGGGGGCTACACCTTC CASRGPGGYTF
TRBD1 . TRBJ1-2 TRBV28 TGTGCCAGCAGTGGGACAGCGGTCCGGGGCTACACCTTC CASSGTAVRGYTF
. once TRBJ2-3 TRBV10-3 TGTGCCATCAGTGAGTCGACAGGAAACACAGATACGCAGTATTTT CAISESTGNTDTQYF
. medium-sized TRBJ2-3 TRBV7-9 TGTGCCAGCAGCTTAGTTCGAGGAGTTAGCACAGATACGCAGTATTTT CASSLVRGVSTDTQYF
. . TRBJ2-7 TRBV18 TGTGCCAGCTCACCATATTCGGTCAAGACCTACGAGCAGTACTTC CASSPYSVKTYEQYF
. . TRBJ2-5 TRBV5-1 TGCGCCAGCAGCTTGGGGCAGGGAAGGCAGACCCAGTACTTC CASSLGQGRQTQYF
. . TRBJ1-5 TRBV18 TGTGCCAGCTCACCGGGACAAAATCAGCCCCAGCATTTT CASSPGQNQPQHF
. . TRBJ1-5 TRBV6-2/TRBV6-3 TGTGCCAGCAGTTACGACCTCAAGACAGGCGGTAGCAATCAGCCCCAGCATTTT CASSYDLKTGGSNQPQHF
. once TRBJ1-2 TRBV19 TGTGCCAGTAGCCTGAGGTCCCGCGGACTGGACTATGGCTACACCTTC CASSLRSRGLDYGYTF
. once TRBJ1-1 TRBV2 TGTGCCAGCAGTGAACAGCGTTTCGCTGAAGCTTTCTTT CASSEQRFAEAFF
. . TRBJ2-3 TRBV27 TGTGCCAGCAGTTTTTCCGGATTCCTGGCGGGCCCCTCAGATACGCAGTATTTT CASSFSGFLAGPSDTQYF
TRBD1 . TRBJ1-2 TRBV6-1 TGTGCCAGCAGTGATTCCGACAGGGGAGGGGATGGCTACACCTTC CASSDSDRGGDGYTF
. . TRBJ2-7 TRBV6-5 TGTGCCAGCAGTTTCCAACAGGGTACCTACGAGCAGTACTTC CASSFQQGTYEQYF
. . TRBJ2-2 TRBV5-1 TGCGCCAGCAGCTTCGCGACAGCTACGAACACCGGGGAGCTGTTTTTT CASSFATATNTGELFF
. . TRBJ2-1 TRBV14 TGTGCCAGCAGCGCCCCGCCCGGGACTCAGAGCTCCTACAATGAGCAGTTCTTC CASSAPPGTQSSYNEQFF
TRBD2 few TRBJ2-7 TRBV7-6 TGTGCCAGCAGCCCATTTGCGGGGGGTCCCTACGAGCAGTACTTC CASSPFAGGPYEQYF
TRBD2 . TRBJ2-2 TRBV7-3 TGTGCCAGCAGCTCAAAAGGGGGACTAGCGGGAGGAACCGGGGAGCTGTTTTTT CASSSKGGLAGGTGELFF
TRBD2 once TRBJ2-5 TRBV11-2 TGTGCCAGCAGATCATTCGGGACTAGCGGGGTACGACAAGAGACCCAGTACTTC CASRSFGTSGVRQETQYF
TRBD2 . TRBJ2-5 TRBV5-4 TGTGCCAGCAGCTCCCGTAGCGGGGGGGCCGAGACCCAGTACTTC CASSSRSGGAETQYF
. . TRBJ1-2 TRBV19 TGTGCCAGTAGTTACGGGATCCGCTATGGCTACACCTTC CASSYGIRYGYTF
. . TRBJ1-2 TRBV7-9 TGTGCCAGCAGCTTAGCAGGCGGGAATGGCTACACCTTC CASSLAGGNGYTF
TRBD1 once TRBJ1-5 TRBV12-3/TRBV12-4 TGTGCCAGCAGTCCCAGGGGGAACCAGCCCCAGCATTTT CASSPRGNQPQHF
TRBD1 . TRBJ2-7 TRBV4-1 TGCGCCAGCAGCCCCGGGGACAGCCCCTACGAGCAGTACTTC CASSPGDSPYEQYF
. . TRBJ2-7 TRBV4-1 TGCGCCAGCAGCCAAGTAGATCTGCAGGGGCAGAGGCACGAGCAGTACTTC CASSQVDLQGQRHEQYF
. . TRBJ2-5 TRBV6-4 TGTGCCAGCAGTGACCCACTAGTTAGAGAGACCCAGTACTTC CASSDPLVRETQYF
TRBD1 many TRBJ1-2 TRBV12-3/TRBV12-4 TGTGCCAGCGCGAGGGGGCGCTTCTATGGCTACACCTTC CASARGRFYGYTF
TRBD1 few TRBJ2-2 TRBV19 TGTGCCAGTAGTATACAGGGGGCGGCCACCGGGGAGCTGTTTTTT CASSIQGAATGELFF
. . TRBJ2-2 TRBV11-2 TGTGCCAGCAGCTTAAGTAGTCAGGGAATCGGGGAGCTGTTTTTT CASSLSSQGIGELFF
TRBD2 . TRBJ2-3 TRBV3-1/TRBV3-2 TGTGCAGGACGGGGGGGCACAGATACGCAGTATTTT CAGRGGTDTQYF
. . TRBJ1-4 TRBV29-1 TGCAGCGTTTATGGGAGTGTGGGTGAAAAACTGTTTTTT CSVYGSVGEKLFF
. few TRBJ1-4 TRBV9 TGTGCCAGCAGCGTAGGTGCGGGGGCTCCGGATGAAAAACTGTTTTTT CASSVGAGAPDEKLFF
. . TRBJ2-7 TRBV7-2 TGTGCCAGCAGCTTAAGCACACGGAGCTCCTACGAGCAGTACTTC CASSLSTRSSYEQYF
TRBD1 . TRBJ1-1 TRBV5-1 TGCGCCAGCAGTCCGGGACAGGGGATCGGAGAAGCTTTCTTT CASSPGQGIGEAFF
TRBD1 few TRBJ2-1 TRBV18 TGTGCCAGCTCACCCCCTGGACAGGCCGCGTTGTACAATGAGCAGTTCTTC CASSPPGQAALYNEQFF
TRBD1 few TRBJ2-2 TRBV5-1 TGCGCCAGCAGCGACCGGGACAGGGACACCGGGGAGCTGTTTTTT CASSDRDRDTGELFF
. . TRBJ1-1 TRBV12-3/TRBV12-4 TGTGCCAGCAGTCCCCAGAACACTGAAGCTTTCTTT CASSPQNTEAFF
TRBD1 . TRBJ1-3 TRBV28 TGTGCCAGCACTCCGACAGGGTTGCGCTCTGGAAACACCATATATTTT CASTPTGLRSGNTIYF
. . TRBJ2-3 TRBV20-1 TGCAGTGCTAGTTCTACTCGGGTCGGTACGCAGTATTTT CSASSTRVGTQYF
TRBD1 . TRBJ1-2 TRBV24-1 TGTGCCACCAGTGATTCTTCAAGTCAGGGGGAATTCTTC CATSDSSSQGEFF
TRBD1 . TRBJ1-1 TRBV10-1 TGCGCCAGCCCGACAGGGGGCGAGGGAACTGAAGCTTTCTTT CASPTGGEGTEAFF